This T cell receptor beta chain was documented in a study of blood T cell repertoires in COVID-19. Turning to the study itself: PBMCs, B-cell-depleted T cells, or T cells provided the cDNA or gDNA that made up the material.

Original handling: Estimates of nucleated cell counts were drawn from the amplification of reference gene primers. Using immunoSEQ multiplex PCR, the repertoire was profiled, and TCRdb retains in-frame clones only, with some absent. The DNA gave D and trimming, while V, J and clone size come from that table. The sample lists a few hundred thousand clones; around 91% were seen once. Trimming took 4 bases from V and 5 from J; bases not matched to a gene: 4. CDR1 is KGHSH, CDR2 LQKENI, per germline. This CDR3 contains 15 residues. The study drew participants aged about 18 to 89 years from some 25 US areas. Cohort assignment relied on participant-reported clinical history.

The chain is built from TRBV18 and TRBJ2-3, with 12 nucleotides matching TRBD2. Sequenced input: PBMCs or T cells enriched from blood (not recorded which). The clonotype originates from a woman under 30 with acute COVID-19. CDR3 residues: CASSQLAGGGDTQYF. As DNA, the CDR3 is TGTGCCAGCTCACAACTAGCGGGAGGTGGAGATACGCAGTATTTT.